Each of the 31 T cell receptor beta chains below was sequenced from the same sample in a study of T cell responses to AZD1222 COVID-19 vaccine. Assay used: immunoSEQ multiplex PCR; TCRdb lists only in-frame clones, some missing. The table records roughly 70,000 clones, roughly 85% of them present only once. Material: peripheral blood, obtained on day 0 of AZD1222 vaccination. These receptor sequences come from an adult in good health.

The J gene is TRBJ2-4, the V gene TRBV12-1. TRBV12-1 is a documented pseudogene. The CDR3 totals 11 residues. The CDR3 region is CASSFADHSYF. The CDR3 bases are TGTGCCAGCAGCTTTGCCGATCATTCGTACTTC.

This clone was seen a few times. The CDR3 here is CASSLRQGVGNTGELFF. In nucleotides, the CDR3 is TGCGCCAGCAGCTTGAGACAGGGTGTGGGGAACACCGGGGAGCTGTTTTTT. V usage is TRBV5-1 and J usage is TRBJ2-2; 7 bases line up with TRBD1. There are 17 residues in the CDR3. CDR1 is SGHRS and CDR2 is YFSETQ in the germline V gene. Germline trimming cut 1 base from V and 1 base from J; bases unmatched to any gene: 7.

The CDR3: CASSVGTSSGNTIYF. The CDR3 bases are TGTGCCAGCAGTGTCGGGACATCCTCTGGAAACACCATATATTTT. The V call is TRBV2, the J call TRBJ1-3; D possibly corresponds to TRBD1 (6 bases). Deletions cut 4 bases from V and 0 bases from J, with 10 bases between. The CDR3 extends over 15 amino acids. The V gene's germline CDR1 is SNHLY and CDR2 FYNNEI. Using reference TRBV2 and TRBJ1-3 for the parts outside the CDR3, the full variable domain is EPEVTQTPSHQVTQMGQEVILRCVPISNHLYFYWYRQILGQKVEFLVSFYNNEISEKSEIFDDQFSVERPDGSNFTLKIRSTKLEDSAMYFCASSVGTSSGNTIYFGEGSWLTVV.

This chain links TRBV5-1 with TRBJ2-2, with unresolved D. Germline CDR1 is SGHRS and CDR2 is YFSETQ. Trimming took 0 bases from V and 4 from J, leaving 4 bases between them. The CDR3 has 13 amino acids. The CDR3: CASSLVATGELFF. In nucleotides, the CDR3 is TGCGCCAGCAGCTTGGTTGCCACCGGGGAGCTGTTTTTT.

This clone was seen more than once but under ten times. The chain combines TRBV5-4 with TRBJ2-7, with D perhaps matching TRBD1 or TRBD2 (5 bases each). Germline V gene lookup returns CDR1 SGHNT and CDR2 YYREEE (reference sequence). The CDR3 runs to 14 residues. Trimming cost V 3 bases and J 2 bases, with 12 bases left between them. CDR3 in amino acids: CASSWDVTAYEQYF. The CDR3 DNA follows: TGTGCCAGCAGCTGGGACGTTACCGCCTACGAGCAGTACTTC.

The chain has TRBV12-3 or TRBV12-4 and TRBJ1-1; D is undetermined. Deletions cut 3 bases from V and 1 base from J, with 6 bases between. The CDR3 length is 13 residues. CDR3 DNA: TGTGCCAGCAGTTTTGTCGGGAACACTGAAGCTTTCTTT. It yields the protein CASSFVGNTEAFF.

The chain joins TRBV5-1 to TRBJ2-2; no reliable D call. Between the trimmed V and J ends, which lost 5 bases and 0 bases, there was a span of 11 bases. This CDR3 contains 15 residues. Germline CDR1 and CDR2: SGHRS and YFSETQ. Written as DNA, the CDR3 is TGCGCCAGCAGTTCGCAAGTCTCGAACACCGGGGAGCTGTTTTTT. Translation: CASSSQVSNTGELFF.

This clone was detected once. V usage is TRBV7-8 and J usage is TRBJ1-1, with a tentative D call TRBD1 (6 bases). Trimming removed 5 bases at V and 2 bases at J, with 24 bases between. CDR1 SGHVS and CDR2 FQNEAQ come from the germline V gene. CDR3 length equals 18 residues. CDR3 in amino acids: CASSLWAGGAVGNTEAFF. The CDR3 nucleotides read TGTGCCAGCAGCCTCTGGGCCGGGGGCGCCGTGGGAAACACTGAAGCTTTCTTT.

CDR3 region: CASSLMVGELFF. CDR3 coding DNA: TGTGCCAGCAGCTTAATGGTCGGGGAGCTGTTTTTT. The chain has TRBV13 and TRBJ2-2; unclear D gene. The V end was cut by 2 bases, the J end by 7 bases, with 5 bases between. The CDR3 totals 12 residues. Germline CDR1 PRHDT, CDR2 FYEKMQ (reference sequence).

This sequence joins TRBV20-1 and TRBJ2-7; 12 nucleotides agree with TRBD1. V trimming: 3 bases; J trimming: 4 bases; junction bases outside the gene matches: 4. CDR3 length: 14 residues. Germline loops: CDR1 DFQATT, CDR2 SNEGSKA (reference sequence). CDR3 in DNA: TGCAGTGCTAGTGGGGGACAGGGGGCGTACGAGCAGTACTTC. Protein product: CSASGGQGAYEQYF.

The rearrangement links TRBV2 to TRBJ1-2; the D gene is possibly TRBD1 (6 bases). V was pared by 6 bases and J by 8 bases, with 19 bases between. CDR1 is SNHLY, CDR2 FYNNEI, per germline. This CDR3 has 14 residues. CDR3 in DNA: TGTGCCAGCAGCTCATTACAGGGTTACGGGGGCTACACCTTC. Its translation is CASSSLQGYGGYTF. The whole variable domain, remainder taken from reference TRBV2 and TRBJ1-2, is EPEVTQTPSHQVTQMGQEVILRCVPISNHLYFYWYRQILGQKVEFLVSFYNNEISEKSEIFDDQFSVERPDGSNFTLKIRSTKLEDSAMYFCASSSLQGYGGYTFGSGTRLTVV.

The chain couples TRBV12-3 or TRBV12-4 to TRBJ1-1, with D perhaps TRBD1 (6 bases). V was trimmed by 5 bases and J by 8 bases, leaving 12 bases between them. The CDR3 extends over 12 amino acids. CDR3 in DNA: TGTGCCAGCAGTGGGGGCGGACGGGAAGCTTTCTTT. The encoded protein is CASSGGGREAFF.

This sequence joins TRBV5-1 and TRBJ2-7, with 9 nucleotides matching TRBD1. The CDR3 consists of 14 residues. Germline CDR1 is SGHRS and CDR2 is YFSETQ. V lost 6 bases, J lost 1 base, and 5 bases stayed unmatched. The CDR3 DNA reads TGCGCCAGCAACCGGGACAGGGTGTCCTACGAGCAGTACTTC. It yields the protein CASNRDRVSYEQYF.

J is TRBJ2-7 and V is TRBV7-2, with D perhaps being TRBD1 or TRBD2 (5 bases each). V shed 2 bases and J shed 2 bases, with 13 bases lying between them. The CDR3 is 15 amino acids. Germline V gene data show CDR1 as SGHTA and CDR2 as FQGNSA. CDR3 DNA: TGTGCCAGCAGCTTAACCGGGACGGCTACCTACGAGCAGTACTTC. It codes for CASSLTGTATYEQYF.

This clone was seen only once. The gene calls are TRBV5-1 and TRBJ1-2; D is possibly TRBD1 (6 bases). The CDR3 is 14 residues long. Germline CDR1 and CDR2: SGHRS and YFSETQ. Trimming removed 0 bases from V and 8 bases from J, with 14 bases in between. The CDR3 is CASSLAGQFDGYTF. CDR3 sequence (DNA): TGCGCCAGCAGCTTGGCCGGACAGTTTGACGGCTACACCTTC.

The chain has TRBV19 and TRBJ1-5; D possibly corresponds to TRBD1 (6 bases). This CDR3 comprises 13 residues. The V gene's germline CDR1 is LNHDA and CDR2 SQIVND (reference sequence). Between the trimmed V and J ends, which lost 10 bases and 7 bases, there was a span of 17 bases. The CDR3 spells CATAGGARQPQHF. The CDR3 nucleotides read TGTGCCACTGCGGGGGGGGCGAGGCAGCCCCAGCATTTT.

The chain employs TRBV2 and TRBJ2-2; TRBD1 or TRBD2 may be the D gene (5 bases each). V lost 8 bases and J lost 4, with 11 bases in between. The germline CDR1 and CDR2 sequences are SNHLY and FYNNEI. The CDR3 runs 13 residues. The CDR3 reads CASVGTSTGELFF. The CDR3 DNA follows: TGTGCCAGCGTGGGGACGTCCACCGGGGAGCTGTTTTTT. Combining the CDR3 with reference TRBV2 and TRBJ2-2 gives the whole variable domain EPEVTQTPSHQVTQMGQEVILRCVPISNHLYFYWYRQILGQKVEFLVSFYNNEISEKSEIFDDQFSVERPDGSNFTLKIRSTKLEDSAMYFCASVGTSTGELFFGEGSRLTVL.

The chain joins TRBV7-6 to TRBJ2-1; TRBD2 matches at 11 bases. Germline-derived CDR1 and CDR2 are SGHVS and FNYEAQ. The CDR3 has 16 residues. J was trimmed by 4 bases and V by 5 bases; bases with no gene match: 7. Here the CDR3 DNA reads TGTGCCAGCAGCACCCATGGGACTAGCGGATACAATGAGCAGTTCTTC. Translating it yields CASSTHGTSGYNEQFF.

This rearrangement joins TRBV2 to TRBJ2-7; no firm D call. V shed 4 bases and J shed 5 bases, with 12 bases lying between them. The CDR3 has 13 residues. CDR1 and CDR2 from the germline V gene are SNHLY and FYNNEI. This CDR3 is CASSVNLADEQYF. As DNA, the CDR3 is TGTGCCAGCAGTGTGAACCTTGCGGACGAGCAGTACTTC. Full variable domain (missing parts from reference TRBV2 and TRBJ2-7): EPEVTQTPSHQVTQMGQEVILRCVPISNHLYFYWYRQILGQKVEFLVSFYNNEISEKSEIFDDQFSVERPDGSNFTLKIRSTKLEDSAMYFCASSVNLADEQYFGPGTRLTVT.

The count of this clone is one. The chain couples TRBV6-2 or TRBV6-3 to TRBJ1-5; tentatively, D is TRBD1 (5 bases). Germline CDR1 and CDR2: MNHEY and SVGEGT. CDR3 size: 16 residues. Trimming shortened V by 4 bases and J by 1 base, and 14 bases separated the two germline ends. CDR3: CASSSHWKGSNQPQHF. In nucleotides, the CDR3 is TGTGCCAGCAGTTCACATTGGAAGGGGAGCAATCAGCCCCAGCATTTT.

The chain links TRBV19 to TRBJ1-4; the D gene is possibly TRBD1 (5 bases). Looked up from germline, CDR1 is LNHDA and CDR2 is SQIVND (reference sequence). V lost 3 bases and J lost 12, with 17 bases in between. This CDR3 is 14 amino acids long. The CDR3 loop is CASSMGFPGGELFF. CDR3 in DNA: TGTGCCAGTAGTATGGGTTTTCCAGGAGGGGAACTGTTTTTT.

This chain joins TRBV5-1 and TRBJ1-6; 10 nucleotides agree with TRBD1. The V and J ends lost 2 bases and 9 bases, in that order; junction bases with no gene match: 5. CDR3 size: 15 residues. The germline gives CDR1 SGHRS, CDR2 YFSETQ. The CDR3 nucleotides read TGCGCCAGCAGCTTAGGACAGGGGGGAGTTTCACCCCTCCACTTT. Residues: CASSLGQGGVSPLHF.

V gene TRBV5-4 combines with J gene TRBJ2-1; 10 bases are a match to TRBD2. Losses at the gene ends were 4 bases for V and 6 bases for J; bases not matched to a gene: 4. CDR1 is SGHNT and CDR2 is YYREEE in the germline V gene (reference sequence). The CDR3 extends over 14 amino acids. The CDR3 DNA follows: TGTGCCAGCAGCGATTGGACTAGCGGCAATGAGCAGTTCTTC. Encoded protein: CASSDWTSGNEQFF.

The gene calls are TRBV24-1 and TRBJ2-7; TRBD1 matches 8 bases. From germline, CDR1 is KGHDR and CDR2 SFDVKD. The CDR3 has 16 residues. The trim removed 8 bases at V and 5 bases at J, leaving 16 bases unmatched. This chain's CDR3 is CATTCRQQGDVNEQYF. The DNA of the CDR3 is TGTGCCACCACCTGCCGGCAACAGGGGGACGTAAACGAGCAGTACTTC.

The chain recombines TRBV7-7 with TRBJ1-1; possibly TRBD1 for D (6 bases). V was trimmed by 5 bases and J by 1 base, leaving 14 bases between them. CDR3 length: 15 residues. Germline V gene lookup returns CDR1 SSHAT and CDR2 FNYEAQ (reference sequence). This chain's CDR3 is CASSESRDKNTEAFF. The CDR3 region has the DNA TGTGCCAGCAGCGAGTCCCGGGACAAGAACACTGAAGCTTTCTTT. Full variable domain (remainder filled in from reference TRBV7-7 and TRBJ1-1): GAGVSQSPRYKVTKRGQDVTLRCDPISSHATLYWYQQALGQGPEFLTYFNYEAQPDKSGLPSDRFSAERPEGSISTLTIQRTEQRDSAMYRCASSESRDKNTEAFFGQGTRLTVV.

This rearrangement joins TRBV5-1 to TRBJ1-1; 7 nucleotides match TRBD1. The CDR3 totals 16 residues. The trim removed 0 bases at V and 1 base at J, leaving 6 bases unmatched. The germline CDR1 and CDR2 sequences are SGHRS and YFSETQ. CDR3 loop: CASSLAYRGRNTEAFF. Written as DNA, the CDR3 is TGCGCCAGCAGCTTGGCCTACAGGGGCCGGAACACTGAAGCTTTCTTT.

The rearrangement joins TRBV10-3 to TRBJ1-5; tentative D call: TRBD1 (6 bases). Trimming pared 4 bases from V and 7 bases from J, leaving 11 bases between. The CDR3 is 13 residues long. The germline V gene has CDR1 ENHRY and CDR2 SYGVKD. CDR3 sequence reads: CAISVEGGQPQHF. DNA for the CDR3: TGTGCCATCAGTGTTGAAGGGGGGCAGCCCCAGCATTTT.

About this clone itself: This sample includes further DNA sequences coding for the same CDR3. The chain carries TRBV5-1 and TRBJ1-1, with 9 bases aligning to TRBD1. Trimming took 4 bases from V and 2 from J; bases not matched to a gene: 3. Germline CDR1 reads SGHRS; CDR2 reads YFSETQ. The CDR3 is 14 amino acids. CDR3 amino acids: CASSVGQGNTEAFF. CDR3 nucleotides: TGCGCCAGCAGCGTGGGACAGGGAAACACTGAAGCTTTCTTT.

This rearrangement joins TRBV28 to TRBJ1-1; 9 bases fit TRBD1. The V segment lost 8 bases and the J segment 13 bases; nucleotides outside the gene matches: 8. This CDR3 has 11 residues. Germline values: CDR1 MDHEN, CDR2 SYDVKM. This CDR3 is CASLGTGRDFF. DNA of the CDR3: TGTGCCAGCCTCGGGACAGGGAGGGATTTCTTT. The full variable domain, its missing parts supplied by reference TRBV28 and TRBJ1-1, is DVKVTQSSRYLVKRTGEKVFLECVQDMDHENMFWYRQDPGLGLRLIYFSYDVKMKEKGDIPEGYSVSREKKERFSLILESASTNQTSMYLCASLGTGRDFFGQGTRLTVV.

The gene calls are TRBV10-3 and TRBJ2-1; 9 nucleotides match TRBD2. The CDR3 totals 16 residues. The V gene's germline CDR1 is ENHRY and CDR2 SYGVKD. J was trimmed by 8 bases and V by 0 bases; bases with no gene match: 8. The CDR3: CAISESTSGAGDEQFF. The CDR3 DNA reads as TGTGCCATCAGTGAGTCGACTAGCGGAGCGGGGGATGAGCAGTTCTTC.

This sequence joins TRBV18 and TRBJ1-6, with no clear D. This CDR3 is 14 amino acids long. Trimming took off 3 bases at V and 5 bases at J, with 8 bases between the two ends. Germline V gene sequence: CDR1 KGHSH, CDR2 LQKENI. CDR3 sequence (DNA): TGTGCCAGCTCACCGGGCTACAATAATTCACCCCTCCACTTT. Translating gives CASSPGYNNSPLHF.